These 5 T cell receptor beta chains share one sample of origin, sequenced in a study of spatial heterogeneity in lung cancer. Time point specified: blood at routine non-recurrence follow-up after resection. TCRdb fed the 5' RACE reads into MiXCR, producing one record per CDR3 protein. The sample has about 47,000 distinct CDR3 sequences, roughly 12% seen once. The material was PBMCs, obtained at follow-up. The origin of the receptors is a male donor with early-stage non-small cell lung cancer.

At least ten counts were recorded for this clonotype. The gene calls are TRBV27 and TRBJ2-5; D is perhaps TRBD1 (6 bases). CDR3 size: 15 residues. CDR1 is MNHEY and CDR2 is SMNVEV in the germline V gene (reference sequence). V shed 6 bases and J shed 4 bases, with 18 bases lying between them. In DNA form, the CDR3 reads TGTGCCAGCAGCCGAAACAGGCAGGGGTCAGAGACCCAGTACTTC. Translating it yields CASSRNRQGSETQYF.

This clonotype was seen at least ten times. The rearrangement links TRBV5-1 to TRBJ2-7; 7 nucleotides line up with TRBD2. Per germline, CDR1 SGHRS and CDR2 YFSETQ. With V trimmed by 3 bases and J by 0 bases, 9 bases remained unmatched. The CDR3 is made up of 16 amino acids. The CDR3 sequence is CASSWLSSGRSYEQYF. CDR3 DNA sequence: TGCGCCAGCAGCTGGCTGTCTAGCGGTCGCTCCTACGAGCAGTACTTC.

This clonotype was counted once. The chain carries TRBV6-2 or TRBV6-3 and TRBJ1-5; the D gene is possibly TRBD1 (5 bases). CDR1 is MNHEY and CDR2 is SVGEGT in the germline V gene. This CDR3 has 16 residues. Trimming cost V 6 bases and J 4 bases, with 19 bases left between them. CDR3 in amino acids: CASRPSWGSENQPQHF. Here the CDR3 DNA reads TGTGCCAGCAGACCATCCTGGGGGAGTGAAAATCAGCCCCAGCATTTT.

The CDR3 DNA follows: TGTGCCAGCAGCTTAGATGCCGGGATTGACACCGGGGAGCTGTTTTTT. As protein: CASSLDAGIDTGELFF. The V and J genes are TRBV7-2 and TRBJ2-2; D is possibly TRBD2 (5 bases). The CDR3 consists of 16 residues. The germline V gene has CDR1 SGHTA and CDR2 FQGNSA. Between the trimmed V and J ends, which lost 1 base and 3 bases, there was a span of 12 bases.

This rearrangement joins TRBV7-2 to TRBJ2-3; 7 bases agree with TRBD2. V trimming: 8 bases; J trimming: 3 bases; junction bases outside the gene matches: 5. In germline, CDR1 is SGHTA, CDR2 FQGNSA. CDR3 size: 13 residues. The CDR3 loop reads CASGELATDTQYF. The DNA for the CDR3 is TGTGCCAGCGGAGAACTAGCGACAGATACGCAGTATTTT.